The 2 T cell receptor beta chains reported below all come from one sample, sequenced in a study of T cell responses to AZD1222 COVID-19 vaccine. The data were produced by immunoSEQ multiplex PCR, yet TCRdb's version contains in-frame clones alone and is incomplete. The table has around 160,000 clones, roughly nine tenths seen once. The sample in question was peripheral blood, obtained on day 0 of AZD1222 vaccination. These TCRs come from an adult in good health.

In nucleotides, the CDR3 is TGTGCCAGTAGTATTGGCCCATCCCCCTATGGCTACACCTTC. It codes for CASSIGPSPYGYTF. The rearrangement uses TRBV19 and TRBJ1-2; no definite D call. This CDR3 is built from 14 residues. Germline-derived CDR1 and CDR2 are LNHDA and SQIVND (reference sequence). The germline V and J ends were trimmed by 3 bases and 4 bases, with 12 bases remaining between them.

This clone was picked up one time. The chain couples TRBV7-3 to TRBJ2-3; TRBD2 aligns across 8 bases. CDR3 size: 17 residues. After removal of 1 base from V and 0 bases from J, the junction contained 6 bases not matched to a gene. CDR1 and CDR2 (germline): SGHTA, FQGTGA. The CDR3 region has the DNA TGTGCCAGCAGCTTAATGGGCGGGGGGTCTAGCACAGATACGCAGTATTTT. The encoded protein is CASSLMGGGSSTDTQYF. Looking up the rest from reference TRBV7-3 and TRBJ2-3 gives the full variable domain: GAGVSQTPSNKVTEKGKYVELRCDPISGHTALYWYRQSLGQGPEFLIYFQGTGAADDSGLPNDRFFAVRPEGSVSTLKIQRTERGDSAVYLCASSLMGGGSSTDTQYFGPGTRLTVL.